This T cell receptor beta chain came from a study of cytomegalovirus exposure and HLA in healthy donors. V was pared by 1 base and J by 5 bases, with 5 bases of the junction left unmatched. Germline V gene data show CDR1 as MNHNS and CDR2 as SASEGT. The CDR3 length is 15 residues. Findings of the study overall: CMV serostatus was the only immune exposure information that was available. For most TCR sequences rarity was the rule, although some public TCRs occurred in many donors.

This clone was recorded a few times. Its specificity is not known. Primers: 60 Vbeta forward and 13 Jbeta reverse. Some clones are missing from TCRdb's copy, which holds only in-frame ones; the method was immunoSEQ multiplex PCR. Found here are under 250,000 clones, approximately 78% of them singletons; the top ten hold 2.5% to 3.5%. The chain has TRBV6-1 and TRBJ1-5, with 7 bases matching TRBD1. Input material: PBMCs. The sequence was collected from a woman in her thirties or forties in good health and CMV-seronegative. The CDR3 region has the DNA TGTGCCAGCAGTGAAGGACAGGGCGTTCATCAGCCCCAGCATTTT. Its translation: CASSEGQGVHQPQHF.